This T cell receptor beta chain was profiled in a study of cytomegalovirus exposure and HLA in healthy donors. PCR was performed using 60 Vbeta and 13 Jbeta primers. Profiling relied on immunoSEQ multiplex PCR, and the TCRdb table lists in-frame clones only, not all of them. The sample table sets out about 96,000 clones. With respect to this clone: Its antigen is not identified.

Findings and limits, study-wide: About 87% or about 30% of the time was how often most TCR beta V segments were productive, according to an earlier analysis. The study labeled 150 or so TCR beta chains cytomegalovirus-associated. An apparent linkage of common viral pathogens to several of the most significant clusters emerged in a later analysis.

Trimming shortened V by 7 bases and J by 2 bases, and 17 bases separated the two germline ends. The germline CDR1 and CDR2 sequences are MDHEN and SYDVKM. CDR3 length: 16 amino acids. This receptor was obtained from a woman in her twenties or thirties in good health and CMV-seronegative. This chain links TRBV28 with TRBJ1-4; D uncertain. Source material: PBMCs. In DNA form, the CDR3 reads TGTGCCAGCACTCCGAGGCAGAGATACACTAATGAAAAACTGTTTTTT. Translated, it gives CASTPRQRYTNEKLFF.